Listed here are 24 T cell receptor beta chains from one sample, sequenced in a study of cytomegalovirus exposure and HLA in healthy donors. Both 60 Vbeta primers and 13 Jbeta primers went into the PCR. Generated by immunoSEQ multiplex PCR, the TCRdb table keeps only in-frame clones and is missing some. This sample has approximately 150,000 clones, with roughly 79% found just once. Sample: PBMCs. These receptor sequences come from a male donor in good health and CMV-seronegative.

This chain joins TRBV27 and TRBJ1-1; TRBD1 agrees at 9 bases. This CDR3 comprises 14 residues. CDR1 and CDR2 from the germline V gene are MNHEY and SMNVEV (reference sequence). Trimming cost V 5 bases and J 4 bases; bases outside gene matches: 5. This CDR3 is CASSTDRGTTEAFF. CDR3 coding DNA: TGTGCCAGCAGTACGGACAGGGGAACCACTGAAGCTTTCTTT.

This clone was recorded only once. The J gene is TRBJ2-7, the V gene TRBV4-1; the D gene is possibly TRBD1 (6 bases). This CDR3 is 16 amino acids long. Trimming cost V 0 bases and J 1 base, with 13 bases left between them. Germline lookup yields CDR1 MGHRA and CDR2 YSYEKL. CDR3 bases: TGCGCCAGCAGCCAAGATTTCCCAGGGGTGTCCTACGAGCAGTACTTC. Residues: CASSQDFPGVSYEQYF.

The chain links TRBV5-4 to TRBJ2-7; TRBD1 aligns across 7 bases. CDR1 is SGHNT, CDR2 YYREEE, per germline (reference sequence). J gave up 5 bases and V 4 bases, and 6 bases lay outside the gene matches. This CDR3 spans 13 amino acids. The CDR3 region has the DNA TGTGCCAGCAGCCGAGAGACAGGGAACGAGCAGTACTTC. Translated, it gives CASSRETGNEQYF.

The gene calls are TRBV7-3 and TRBJ1-2; D unresolved. The CDR3 extends over 13 amino acids. Deletions cut 5 bases from V and 7 bases from J, with 14 bases between. The germline CDR1 and CDR2 sequences are SGHTA and FQGTGA. The CDR3 region is CASSPGGLGGYTF. CDR3 DNA: TGTGCCAGCAGCCCCGGAGGACTTGGTGGCTACACCTTC.

The chain joins TRBV21-1 to TRBJ2-4; TRBD1 is taken as the D call from the table, unchecked against the DNA. TRBV21-1 is assigned pseudogene status. The CDR3 is 17 residues long. The chain's CDR3 is CASSPLGTGRWGNIQYF. As DNA, the CDR3 is TGTGCCAGCAGCCCTCTGGGGACAGGGCGATGGGGAAACATTCAGTACTTC.

The chain uses TRBV9 and TRBJ2-3, with no clear D. V was cut by 2 bases and J by 2 bases, with 3 bases left in between. Germline CDR1 is SGDLS and CDR2 is YYNGEE. The CDR3 has 12 amino acids. In nucleotides, the CDR3 is TGTGCCAGCAGCGTGTACACAGATACGCAGTATTTT. Translating it yields CASSVYTDTQYF.

This chain connects TRBV5-1 to TRBJ2-5; 12 bases are shared with TRBD2. V was pared by 1 base and J by 5 bases, with 9 bases of the junction left unmatched. The CDR3 sequence is 17 residues long. Germline V lookup: CDR1 SGHRS, CDR2 YFSETQ. CDR3 residues: CASSLSPSGGARETQYF. In nucleotides, the CDR3 is TGCGCCAGCAGCTTGTCCCCTAGCGGGGGGGCCCGGGAGACCCAGTACTTC.

This clone was counted only a few times. The V gene is TRBV28, the J gene TRBJ2-7; weak D call: TRBD1 (5 bases). This CDR3 has 11 amino acids. V lost 6 bases to trimming and J lost 4 bases, with 7 bases between them. CDR1 is MDHEN and CDR2 is SYDVKM in the germline V gene. The CDR3 bases are TGTGCCAGCAGGACAGCGTACGAGCAGTACTTC. Protein sequence: CASRTAYEQYF.

This clone is a singleton in its sample. V usage is TRBV2 and J usage is TRBJ2-2; 8 nucleotides agree with TRBD1. The CDR3 spans 15 residues. Germline trimming cut 5 bases from V and 1 base from J; bases unmatched to any gene: 3. CDR1 and CDR2 (germline): SNHLY, FYNNEI. As DNA, the CDR3 is TGTGCCAGCAGTCCGGGGACAGGGAACACCGGGGAGCTGTTTTTT. This encodes CASSPGTGNTGELFF.

The chain employs TRBV6-7 and TRBJ2-5, with TRBD1 identical over 7 bases. The end of the DNA fits TRBJ2-7 better, so the J call may be wrong. TRBV6-7 is treated as an ORF (open reading frame) with a function not yet certain. The CDR3 has 15 residues. The CDR3 sequence is CASSIHRGPAYEQYF. The CDR3 DNA is TGTGCCAGCAGTATACACAGGGGCCCGGCCTACGAGCAGTACTTC.

This clone occurred a few times. The chain uses TRBV5-5 and TRBJ2-1; maybe TRBD2 (5 bases). CDR1 and CDR2 (germline): SGHKS, YYEKEE (reference sequence). V lost 4 bases and J 7 bases, leaving 15 bases between the germline ends. The CDR3 loop spans 14 amino acids. For the CDR3, the DNA is TGTGCCAGCAGCCCAACAACTACGGGGAATGAGCAGTTCTTC. Translated: CASSPTTTGNEQFF. Looking up the rest from reference TRBV5-5 and TRBJ2-1 gives the full variable domain: DAGVTQSPTHLIKTRGQQVTLRCSPISGHKSVSWYQQVLGQGPQFIFQYYEKEERGRGNFPDRFSARQFPNYSSELNVNALLLGDSALYLCASSPTTTGNEQFFGPGTRLTVL.

The rearrangement joins TRBV19 to TRBJ1-1; D is unclear. With 5 bases removed from V and 0 bases from J, the gap between germline ends came to 10 bases. CDR1 is LNHDA, CDR2 SQIVND, per germline (reference sequence). CDR3 size: 14 residues. CDR3 coding DNA: TGTGCCAGTAGTGCGAGGGAGATGAACACTGAAGCTTTCTTT. This gives the protein CASSAREMNTEAFF.

The V call is TRBV29-1, the J call TRBJ1-2; TRBD1 aligns across 7 bases. The CDR3 extends over 13 amino acids. Germline-derived CDR1 and CDR2 are SQVTM and ANQGSEA. J gave up 4 bases and V 4 bases, and 6 bases lay outside the gene matches. CDR3: CSVVEGATYGYTF. The DNA of the CDR3 is TGCAGCGTTGTCGAGGGGGCCACCTATGGCTACACCTTC.

Written as DNA, the CDR3 is TGTGCCAGCAGTGACAACAGGGGCATGGGCAATCAGCCCCAGCATTTT. Amino acids: CASSDNRGMGNQPQHF. The chain uses TRBV28 and TRBJ1-5, with TRBD1 matching over 7 bases. The CDR3 totals 16 residues. CDR1 and CDR2 from the germline V gene are MDHEN and SYDVKM. The junction had 9 bases not matched to a gene; V was cut back by 5 bases and J by 2 bases.

The V call is TRBV9, the J call TRBJ1-2, with 8 bases aligning to TRBD1. The V segment lost 3 bases and the J segment 0 bases; nucleotides outside the gene matches: 4. The CDR3 sequence is 15 residues long. CDR1 is SGDLS and CDR2 is YYNGEE in the germline V gene. The CDR3 protein is CASSEQGVANYGYTF. CDR3 nucleotide sequence: TGTGCCAGCAGCGAACAGGGGGTGGCTAACTATGGCTACACCTTC.

This clone has only a few counts. The CDR3 region has the DNA TGTGCCAGCAGGTCTGGCGATCGGGAGCAGTACTTC. As protein: CASRSGDREQYF. The chain uses TRBV2 and TRBJ2-5; D is possibly TRBD2 (6 bases). Between the trimmed V and J ends, which lost 6 bases and 11 bases, there was a span of 16 bases. The CDR3 length is 12 residues. Per germline, CDR1 SNHLY and CDR2 FYNNEI.

The chain is built from TRBV19 and TRBJ1-2, with 9 bases identical to TRBD1. The CDR3 totals 17 residues. V lost 3 bases and J lost 1; bases outside the gene matches: 9. The V gene's germline CDR1 is LNHDA and CDR2 SQIVND (reference sequence). For the CDR3, the DNA is TGTGCCAGTAGTATTTTAAGGACAGGGGCCCTTAACTATGGCTACACCTTC. Encoded protein: CASSILRTGALNYGYTF.

The CDR3 reads CASSQVGAFGNTIYF. The CDR3 region has the DNA TGTGCCAGCAGCCAAGTAGGGGCGTTTGGAAACACCATATATTTT. The chain is built from TRBV14 and TRBJ1-3; D perhaps matches TRBD1 (5 bases). The CDR3 totals 15 residues. V lost 1 base to trimming and J lost 3 bases, with 10 bases between them. In germline, CDR1 is SGHDN, CDR2 FVKESK.

The CDR3 nucleotides are TGTGCCAGCAGCGTCTCTAGCGGGAGTATCAGCGAGCAGTACTTC. Its translation: CASSVSSGSISEQYF. The chain links TRBV9 to TRBJ2-7, with 10 bases aligning to TRBD2. J was trimmed by 6 bases and V by 2 bases; bases with no gene match: 8. The CDR3 totals 15 residues. Germline CDR1 reads SGDLS; CDR2 reads YYNGEE.

In this sample, this clone turned up a few times. The CDR3 is CAISDHTGETSYEQYF. The DNA of the CDR3 is TGTGCCATCAGTGATCACACAGGGGAGACGAGCTACGAGCAGTACTTC. V gene TRBV10-3 combines with J gene TRBJ2-7; 7 bases align to TRBD1. The J segment lost 3 bases and the V segment lost 3 bases, leaving 11 bases of the junction unmatched. This CDR3 has 16 residues. Germline CDR1 is ENHRY and CDR2 is SYGVKD.

The chain carries TRBV5-1 and TRBJ2-7, with 8 bases identical to TRBD2. Germline CDR1 and CDR2: SGHRS and YFSETQ. The CDR3 loop spans 14 amino acids. The V and J ends lost 6 bases and 0 bases, in that order; junction bases with no gene match: 5. In DNA, the CDR3 is TGCGCCAGCAAGACTAGCGCCCTCTCCTACGAGCAGTACTTC. Protein product: CASKTSALSYEQYF.

The chain joins TRBV7-9 to TRBJ1-2; 9 nucleotides match TRBD1. Germline V gene lookup returns CDR1 SEHNR and CDR2 FQNEAQ (reference sequence). This CDR3 contains 14 residues. The ends lost 1 base at V and 4 bases at J; junction bases unmatched: 1. This CDR3 is CASSLGDRAYGYTF. For the CDR3, the DNA is TGTGCCAGCAGCTTAGGGGACAGGGCCTATGGCTACACCTTC.

The V and J genes are TRBV5-1 and TRBJ2-1, with 9 bases that match TRBD2. CDR1 and CDR2 from the germline V gene are SGHRS and YFSETQ. The V and J ends lost 3 bases and 0 bases, in that order; junction bases with no gene match: 7. The CDR3 is 17 residues long. CDR3 DNA: TGCGCCAGCAGCTCGTCTAGCGGGATTGACTCCTACAATGAGCAGTTCTTC. It codes for CASSSSSGIDSYNEQFF.

This clone has just a few counts. The chain has TRBV14 and TRBJ1-1; no definite D call. This CDR3 region has 12 residues. CDR1 and CDR2 (germline): SGHDN, FVKESK. The CDR3 region is CEKTGKRTEAFF. As DNA, the CDR3 is TGTGAAAAAACGGGGAAGAGGACTGAAGCTTTCTTT.